This T cell receptor (beta chain) was sequenced in a study of regulatory and conventional T cells in RAG deficiency. Overall study results and limits: Control T-cell subsets had markedly higher Shannon entropy and lower Simpson indices than RAG-deficient patients. Treg unique TCR beta sequences were about 100-fold fewer in Omenn syndrome and CID/AS patients than controls. Patient subsets had shorter CDR3s; Omenn Treg-Tconv overlap exceeded 75%.

The CDR3 has 15 amino acids. Germline CDR1 reads SNHLY; CDR2 reads FYNNEI. V shed 6 bases, J shed 6 bases, and the junction held 9 bases outside the gene matches. Conventional CD4+ T cells were sorted from blood as CD25-low CD127-high cells. With respect to this clone: What it binds is unknown.

Profiled with immunoSEQ multiplex PCR; TCRdb holds only in-frame clones, not every one. This sample yields some 21,000 clones, of which 95% to 96% are seen a single time; around 1.4% belongs to the top ten. These data are also associated with another study on regulatory T cells. This second study notes: The PCR used 52 TRBV and 13 TRBJ primers. Skewed V and J usage and few unique V-J pairs marked patient repertoires, most in Tregs.

The chain is built from TRBV2 and TRBJ2-1; 9 bases align to TRBD1. This sequence was found in a human donor in good health. The sequencing input was CD25- CD4+ T cells sorted from blood. The CDR3 region has the DNA TGTGCCAGCAGCCCTGACAGGGGGGAATTCAATGAGCAGTTCTTC. This gives the protein CASSPDRGEFNEQFF.